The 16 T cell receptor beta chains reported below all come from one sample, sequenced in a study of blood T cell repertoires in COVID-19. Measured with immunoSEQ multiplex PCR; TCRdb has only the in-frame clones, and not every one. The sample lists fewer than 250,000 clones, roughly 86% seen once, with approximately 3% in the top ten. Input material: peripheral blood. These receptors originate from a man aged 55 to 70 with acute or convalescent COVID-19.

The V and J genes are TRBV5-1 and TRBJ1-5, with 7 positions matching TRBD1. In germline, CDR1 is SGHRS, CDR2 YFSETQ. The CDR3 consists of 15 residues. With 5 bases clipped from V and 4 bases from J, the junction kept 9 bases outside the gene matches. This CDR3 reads CASRSGQSLNQPQHF. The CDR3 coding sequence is TGCGCCAGCAGATCGGGACAGAGTTTGAATCAGCCCCAGCATTTT.

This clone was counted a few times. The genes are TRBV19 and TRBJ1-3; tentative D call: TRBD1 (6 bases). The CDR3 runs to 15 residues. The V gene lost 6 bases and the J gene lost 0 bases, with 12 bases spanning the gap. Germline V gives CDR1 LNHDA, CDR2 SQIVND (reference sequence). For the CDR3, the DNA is TGTGCCAGTAGACGACAGGTGACCTCTGGAAACACCATATATTTT. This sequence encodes CASRRQVTSGNTIYF.

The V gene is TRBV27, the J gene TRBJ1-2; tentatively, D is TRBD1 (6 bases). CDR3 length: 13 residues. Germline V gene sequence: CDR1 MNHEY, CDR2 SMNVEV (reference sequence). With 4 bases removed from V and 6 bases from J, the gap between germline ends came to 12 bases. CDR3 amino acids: CASSSGNRDGYTF. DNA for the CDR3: TGTGCCAGCAGTTCTGGGAACAGGGATGGCTACACCTTC.

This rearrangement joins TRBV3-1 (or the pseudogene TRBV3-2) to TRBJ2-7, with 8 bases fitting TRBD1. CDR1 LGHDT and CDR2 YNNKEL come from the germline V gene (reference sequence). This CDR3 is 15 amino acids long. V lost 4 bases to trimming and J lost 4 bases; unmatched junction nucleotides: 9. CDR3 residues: CASSPGTGFGYEQYF. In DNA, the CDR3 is TGTGCCAGCAGCCCCGGGACAGGCTTTGGGTACGAGCAGTACTTC.

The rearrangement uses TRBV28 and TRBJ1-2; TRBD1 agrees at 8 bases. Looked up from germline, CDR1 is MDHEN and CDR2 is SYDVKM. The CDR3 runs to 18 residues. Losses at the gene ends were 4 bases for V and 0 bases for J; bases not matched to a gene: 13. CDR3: CASSSSLRDRKPNYGYTF. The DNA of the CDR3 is TGTGCCAGCAGTTCATCTCTCCGGGACAGGAAACCTAACTATGGCTACACCTTC.

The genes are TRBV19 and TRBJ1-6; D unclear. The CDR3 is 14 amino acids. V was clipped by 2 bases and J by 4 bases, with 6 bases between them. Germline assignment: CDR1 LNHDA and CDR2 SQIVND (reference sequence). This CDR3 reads CASSIIQYNSPLHF. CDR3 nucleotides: TGTGCCAGTAGTATAATACAGTATAATTCACCCCTCCACTTT.

CDR3 amino acids: CASSIGQGNTEAFF. As DNA, the CDR3 is TGTGCCAGTAGTATCGGACAGGGGAACACTGAAGCTTTCTTT. The chain is built from TRBV19 and TRBJ1-1; TRBD1 aligns across 8 bases. This CDR3 has 14 amino acids. V shed 3 bases and J 1 base; nucleotides not matched to a gene: 1. The germline CDR1 and CDR2 sequences are LNHDA and SQIVND (reference sequence).

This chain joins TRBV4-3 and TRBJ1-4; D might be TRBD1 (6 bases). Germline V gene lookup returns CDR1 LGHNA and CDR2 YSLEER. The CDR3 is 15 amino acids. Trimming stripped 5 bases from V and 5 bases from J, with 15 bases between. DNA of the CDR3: TGCGCCAGCAGCGTGGGGGGGGGCCAGAATGAAAAACTGTTTTTT. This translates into CASSVGGGQNEKLFF.

The CDR3 sequence: CASSPLDRAFNYGYTF. CDR3 DNA sequence: TGTGCCAGCTCACCTTTGGACAGGGCCTTTAACTATGGCTACACCTTC. The gene calls are TRBV18 and TRBJ1-2, with TRBD1 matching 8 bases. From germline, CDR1 is KGHSH and CDR2 LQKENI. V was pared by 3 bases and J by 1 base, with 7 bases of the junction left unmatched. This CDR3 is built from 16 residues.

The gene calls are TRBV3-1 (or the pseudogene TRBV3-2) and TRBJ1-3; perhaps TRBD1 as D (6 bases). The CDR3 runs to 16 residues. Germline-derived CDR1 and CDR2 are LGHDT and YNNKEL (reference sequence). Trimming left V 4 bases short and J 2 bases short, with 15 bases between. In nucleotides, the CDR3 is TGTGCCAGCAGCCCCAAAACCGGGACACCTGGAAACACCATATATTTT. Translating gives CASSPKTGTPGNTIYF.

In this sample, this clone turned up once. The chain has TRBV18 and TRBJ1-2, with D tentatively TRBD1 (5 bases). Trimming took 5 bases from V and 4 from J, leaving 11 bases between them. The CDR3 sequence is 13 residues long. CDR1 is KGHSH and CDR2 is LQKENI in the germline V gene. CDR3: CASSSDSSYGYTF. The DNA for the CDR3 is TGTGCCAGCTCATCCGACAGTTCCTATGGCTACACCTTC.

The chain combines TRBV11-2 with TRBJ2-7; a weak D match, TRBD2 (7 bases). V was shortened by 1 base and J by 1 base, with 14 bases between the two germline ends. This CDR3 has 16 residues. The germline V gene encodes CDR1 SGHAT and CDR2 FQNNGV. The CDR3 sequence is CASSLARGQASYEQYF. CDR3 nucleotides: TGTGCCAGCAGCTTAGCGCGGGGGCAGGCGTCCTACGAGCAGTACTTC.

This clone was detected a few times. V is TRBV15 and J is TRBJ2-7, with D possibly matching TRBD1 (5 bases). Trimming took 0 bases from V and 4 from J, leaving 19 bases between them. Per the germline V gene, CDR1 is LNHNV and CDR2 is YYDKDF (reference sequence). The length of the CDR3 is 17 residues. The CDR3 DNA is TGTGCCACCAGCAGAGATTACACAGGCTCCGCGATATACGAGCAGTACTTC. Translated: CATSRDYTGSAIYEQYF.

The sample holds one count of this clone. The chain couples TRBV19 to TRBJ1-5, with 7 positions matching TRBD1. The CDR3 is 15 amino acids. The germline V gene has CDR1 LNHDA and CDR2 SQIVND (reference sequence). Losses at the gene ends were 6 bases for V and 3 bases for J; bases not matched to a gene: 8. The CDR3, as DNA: TGTGCCAGTAGACCCCGGGACAGTAACAATCAGCCCCAGCATTTT. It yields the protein CASRPRDSNNQPQHF.

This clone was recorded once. CDR3 coding DNA: TGTGCCAGCAGTGCGACAGATACCGGGGAGCTGTTTTTT. Protein sequence: CASSATDTGELFF. The chain links TRBV6-4 to TRBJ2-2; D is perhaps TRBD1 (5 bases). Germline CDR1 is MRHNA and CDR2 is SNTAGT. V lost 4 bases, J lost 5 bases, and 8 bases lay in between. The CDR3 covers 13 residues.

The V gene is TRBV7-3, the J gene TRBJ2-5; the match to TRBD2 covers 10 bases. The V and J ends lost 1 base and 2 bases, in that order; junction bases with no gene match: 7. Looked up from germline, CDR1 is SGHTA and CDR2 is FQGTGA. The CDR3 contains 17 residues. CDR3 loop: CASSLIGGSGGQETQYF. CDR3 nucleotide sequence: TGTGCCAGCAGCTTAATCGGTGGTAGCGGGGGGCAAGAGACCCAGTACTTC.